Listed below are T cell receptor beta chains from one sample, sequenced in a study of radiotherapy plus CTLA-4 blockade in lung cancer. TCRdb's copy holds only in-frame clones and misses some; the assay was immunoSEQ multiplex PCR. The sample gives about 85,000 clones, approximately 84% of which show up once; more than 2% is in the top ten. This specimen was peripheral blood, taken from a patient treated with radiotherapy plus ipilimumab. The receptors come from a human donor with non-small cell lung cancer who had a partial response to radiotherapy plus ipilimumab. CDR3s include the opening cysteine and the closing phenylalanine or tryptophan. The order of the fields is clone size, D gene, J gene, V gene, CDR3 protein, CDR3 DNA. D genes are given only for firm matches. Some rows have no size entry. The others give once, few or many, or a class for an expanded clone.

abundance: -; d_gene: TRBD1; j_gene: TRBJ1-1; v_gene: TRBV18; CDR3aa: CASSPTGEAFF; CDR3nt: TGTGCCAGCTCACCGACAGGGGAAGCTTTCTTT
abundance: -; d_gene: TRBD2; j_gene: TRBJ2-5; v_gene: TRBV19; CDR3aa: CASSVAGRRETQYF; CDR3nt: TGTGCCAGTAGTGTAGCGGGGAGAAGGGAGACCCAGTACTTC
abundance: -; d_gene: -; j_gene: TRBJ2-1; v_gene: TRBV19; CDR3aa: CASSEVYNEQFF; CDR3nt: TGTGCCAGTAGTGAGGTCTACAATGAGCAGTTCTTC
abundance: -; d_gene: -; j_gene: TRBJ2-2; v_gene: TRBV5-1; CDR3aa: CASSLPNTGELFF; CDR3nt: TGCGCCAGCAGCCTACCGAACACCGGGGAGCTGTTTTTT
abundance: -; d_gene: TRBD1; j_gene: TRBJ1-1; v_gene: TRBV30; CDR3aa: CAWDRGVSTEAFF; CDR3nt: TGTGCCTGGGACAGGGGTGTGAGTACTGAAGCTTTCTTT
abundance: once; d_gene: TRBD1; j_gene: TRBJ2-1; v_gene: TRBV10-3; CDR3aa: CAISHDRGPYNEQFF; CDR3nt: TGTGCCATCAGTCACGACAGGGGCCCCTACAATGAGCAGTTCTTC
abundance: -; d_gene: TRBD2; j_gene: TRBJ2-3; v_gene: TRBV10-3; CDR3aa: CAISELHSGIDADTQYF; CDR3nt: TGTGCCATCAGTGAGTTACATAGCGGGATTGACGCAGATACGCAGTATTTT
abundance: -; d_gene: -; j_gene: TRBJ1-4; v_gene: TRBV30; CDR3aa: CAWSAKFVPGTNEKLFF; CDR3nt: TGTGCCTGGAGCGCTAAATTCGTTCCGGGTACTAATGAAAAACTGTTTTTT
abundance: -; d_gene: -; j_gene: TRBJ1-6; v_gene: TRBV28; CDR3aa: CASSVYNSGRNSPLHF; CDR3nt: TGTGCCAGCAGCGTCTATAACAGCGGTCGTAATTCACCCCTCCACTTT
abundance: once; d_gene: TRBD2; j_gene: TRBJ2-1; v_gene: TRBV11-2; CDR3aa: CASSLKTSTEQFF; CDR3nt: TGTGCCAGCAGCTTAAAGACTAGCACTGAGCAGTTCTTC
abundance: -; d_gene: -; j_gene: TRBJ2-7; v_gene: TRBV15; CDR3aa: CATSRDLRVPDYEQYF; CDR3nt: TGTGCCACCAGCAGAGATCTCAGGGTCCCCGACTACGAGCAGTACTTC
abundance: -; d_gene: -; j_gene: TRBJ2-4; v_gene: TRBV5-4; CDR3aa: CASSFGGPAKNIQYF; CDR3nt: TGTGCCAGCAGCTTCGGGGGTCCAGCCAAAAACATTCAGTACTTC
abundance: -; d_gene: -; j_gene: TRBJ2-5; v_gene: TRBV2; CDR3aa: CASSESGETQYF; CDR3nt: TGTGCCAGCAGCGAAAGCGGAGAGACCCAGTACTTC
abundance: once; d_gene: TRBD2; j_gene: TRBJ2-3; v_gene: TRBV11-2; CDR3aa: CASSLGLAGFTDTQYF; CDR3nt: TGTGCCAGCAGCTTGGGACTAGCGGGTTTCACAGATACGCAGTATTTT
abundance: -; d_gene: -; j_gene: TRBJ2-3; v_gene: TRBV18; CDR3aa: CASSPVGRTDTQYF; CDR3nt: TGTGCCAGCTCACCCGTTGGCAGGACAGATACGCAGTATTTT
abundance: -; d_gene: -; j_gene: TRBJ2-5; v_gene: TRBV12-5; CDR3aa: CASGLVKPIFPEEGGQETQYF; CDR3nt: TGTGCTAGTGGACTTGTTAAGCCAATTTTCCCCGAAGAAGGGGGACAAGAGACCCAGTACTTC
abundance: -; d_gene: -; j_gene: TRBJ2-3; v_gene: TRBV28; CDR3aa: CASRRGGYGTDTQYF; CDR3nt: TGTGCCAGCAGAAGGGGAGGCTATGGCACAGATACGCAGTATTTT
abundance: -; d_gene: TRBD1; j_gene: TRBJ1-2; v_gene: TRBV27; CDR3aa: CASSLEGQGGGYTF; CDR3nt: TGTGCCAGCAGTTTAGAGGGACAGGGCGGCGGCTACACCTTC
abundance: -; d_gene: TRBD2; j_gene: TRBJ2-5; v_gene: TRBV13; CDR3aa: CASSPLAGGAQETQYF; CDR3nt: TGTGCCAGCAGCCCCCTAGCGGGAGGAGCCCAAGAGACCCAGTACTTC
abundance: -; d_gene: -; j_gene: TRBJ2-5; v_gene: TRBV2; CDR3aa: CASSVRGVETQYF; CDR3nt: TGTGCCAGCAGTGTACGGGGAGTCGAGACCCAGTACTTC
abundance: once; d_gene: TRBD1; j_gene: TRBJ2-6; v_gene: TRBV7-9; CDR3aa: CASSSEAGQGSGANVLTF; CDR3nt: TGTGCCAGCAGCTCCGAGGCGGGACAGGGCTCTGGGGCCAACGTCCTGACTTTC
abundance: -; d_gene: TRBD1; j_gene: TRBJ1-2; v_gene: TRBV18; CDR3aa: CASSPPGQHSYGYTF; CDR3nt: TGTGCCAGCTCACCGCCGGGACAGCACTCTTATGGCTACACCTTC
abundance: -; d_gene: -; j_gene: TRBJ2-1; v_gene: TRBV4-3; CDR3aa: CASSQESGNEQFF; CDR3nt: TGCGCCAGCAGCCAAGAGTCGGGCAATGAGCAGTTCTTC
abundance: -; d_gene: -; j_gene: TRBJ2-1; v_gene: TRBV2; CDR3aa: CASSDGLVSKRFF; CDR3nt: TGTGCCAGCAGTGACGGACTGGTTAGCAAGCGGTTCTTC
abundance: -; d_gene: TRBD1; j_gene: TRBJ1-1; v_gene: TRBV5-5; CDR3aa: CASSLLGQGIEAFF; CDR3nt: TGTGCCAGCAGCTTACTGGGACAGGGCATTGAAGCTTTCTTT
abundance: once; d_gene: -; j_gene: TRBJ1-1; v_gene: TRBV5-1; CDR3aa: CASSLGQVNTEAFF; CDR3nt: TGCGCCAGCAGCTTGGGTCAGGTCAACACTGAAGCTTTCTTT
abundance: -; d_gene: -; j_gene: TRBJ1-5; v_gene: TRBV7-2; CDR3aa: CASSLVADNQPQHF; CDR3nt: TGTGCCAGCAGCTTAGTTGCAGACAATCAGCCCCAGCATTTT
abundance: -; d_gene: -; j_gene: TRBJ2-5; v_gene: TRBV28; CDR3aa: CASSLRAGRGETQYF; CDR3nt: TGTGCCAGCAGCCTCCGCGCAGGGAGGGGGGAGACCCAGTACTTC
abundance: once; d_gene: TRBD2; j_gene: TRBJ2-1; v_gene: TRBV11-3; CDR3aa: CASSGGLAESYNEQFF; CDR3nt: TGTGCCAGCAGCGGGGGACTAGCGGAGTCCTACAATGAGCAGTTCTTC
abundance: -; d_gene: -; j_gene: TRBJ2-3; v_gene: TRBV5-1; CDR3aa: CASSLAIGTDTQYF; CDR3nt: TGCGCCAGCAGCTTGGCGATCGGGACAGATACGCAGTATTTT
abundance: -; d_gene: -; j_gene: TRBJ1-6; v_gene: TRBV6-5; CDR3aa: CASRWQGNSPLHF; CDR3nt: TGTGCCAGCAGGTGGCAGGGAAATTCACCCCTCCACTTT
abundance: -; d_gene: -; j_gene: TRBJ1-1; v_gene: TRBV5-4; CDR3aa: CASSTEAQAEAFF; CDR3nt: TGTGCCAGCAGTACGGAAGCTCAGGCTGAAGCTTTCTTT
abundance: -; d_gene: -; j_gene: TRBJ2-1; v_gene: TRBV27; CDR3aa: CASSSPGRGLYNEQFF; CDR3nt: TGTGCCAGCAGTTCCCCGGGTCGGGGGTTGTACAATGAGCAGTTCTTC
abundance: -; d_gene: -; j_gene: TRBJ1-1; v_gene: TRBV5-1; CDR3aa: CASRPVGAGTEAFF; CDR3nt: TGCGCCAGCAGGCCTGTGGGGGCTGGCACTGAAGCTTTCTTT
abundance: -; d_gene: -; j_gene: TRBJ2-5; v_gene: TRBV5-1; CDR3aa: CASSFGPRGETQYF; CDR3nt: TGCGCCAGCAGCTTCGGCCCCAGGGGAGAGACCCAGTACTTC
abundance: -; d_gene: -; j_gene: TRBJ2-2; v_gene: TRBV11-2; CDR3aa: CASSQTGYLDTGELFF; CDR3nt: TGTGCCAGCAGCCAGACGGGATACTTAGACACCGGGGAGCTGTTTTTT
abundance: few; d_gene: -; j_gene: TRBJ1-4; v_gene: TRBV30; CDR3aa: CAWSRGGAGEKLFF; CDR3nt: TGTGCCTGGAGTCGCGGGGGTGCAGGTGAAAAACTGTTTTTT
abundance: -; d_gene: TRBD1; j_gene: TRBJ1-3; v_gene: TRBV9; CDR3aa: CASSVATGVLSSGNTIYF; CDR3nt: TGTGCCAGCAGCGTAGCAACAGGGGTCTTGTCCTCTGGAAACACCATATATTTT
abundance: -; d_gene: -; j_gene: TRBJ1-6; v_gene: TRBV5-1; CDR3aa: CASSSNAGINSPLHF; CDR3nt: TGCGCCAGCAGCTCAAATGCAGGGATTAATTCACCCCTCCACTTT
abundance: -; d_gene: -; j_gene: TRBJ1-1; v_gene: TRBV9; CDR3aa: CASSVDAETEAFF; CDR3nt: TGTGCCAGCAGCGTAGATGCCGAGACTGAAGCTTTCTTT
abundance: -; d_gene: -; j_gene: TRBJ2-7; v_gene: TRBV27; CDR3aa: CASSPRTAYEQYF; CDR3nt: TGTGCCAGTTCACCTAGGACAGCCTACGAGCAGTACTTC
abundance: few; d_gene: TRBD1; j_gene: TRBJ1-2; v_gene: TRBV7-9; CDR3aa: CASQPAGGYGYTF; CDR3nt: TGTGCCAGCCAACCCGCAGGGGGCTATGGCTACACCTTC
abundance: -; d_gene: -; j_gene: TRBJ2-7; v_gene: TRBV4-1; CDR3aa: CASSQEELLSSEQYF; CDR3nt: TGCGCCAGCAGCCAAGAGGAGCTGTTGAGCTCCGAGCAGTACTTC
abundance: -; d_gene: -; j_gene: TRBJ2-2; v_gene: TRBV7-2; CDR3aa: CASSHLAAVNTGELFF; CDR3nt: TGTGCCAGCAGCCACTTAGCAGCTGTAAACACCGGGGAGCTGTTTTTT
abundance: -; d_gene: TRBD1; j_gene: TRBJ1-5; v_gene: TRBV7-9; CDR3aa: CASSAATGGNQPQHF; CDR3nt: TGTGCCAGCAGCGCCGCGACAGGGGGCAATCAGCCCCAGCATTTT
abundance: once; d_gene: TRBD1; j_gene: TRBJ2-1; v_gene: TRBV29-1; CDR3aa: CSVLMGTDNNEQFF; CDR3nt: TGCAGCGTTCTAATGGGGACAGATAACAATGAGCAGTTCTTC
abundance: -; d_gene: -; j_gene: TRBJ1-1; v_gene: TRBV5-6; CDR3aa: CASSPERNTEAFF; CDR3nt: TGTGCCAGCAGCCCCGAGAGGAACACTGAAGCTTTCTTT
abundance: -; d_gene: -; j_gene: TRBJ2-7; v_gene: TRBV2; CDR3aa: CASSHPGTVRAYEQYF; CDR3nt: TGTGCCAGCAGTCACCCGGGAACCGTGCGGGCGTACGAGCAGTACTTC
abundance: -; d_gene: TRBD1; j_gene: TRBJ2-7; v_gene: TRBV28; CDR3aa: CASSLTGETYEQYF; CDR3nt: TGTGCCAGCAGTCTGACAGGGGAAACCTACGAGCAGTACTTC
abundance: -; d_gene: TRBD1; j_gene: TRBJ2-5; v_gene: TRBV18; CDR3aa: CASSSITGEKTQYF; CDR3nt: TGTGCCAGCTCATCAATAACAGGGGAAAAGACCCAGTACTTC
abundance: few; d_gene: -; j_gene: TRBJ2-4; v_gene: TRBV29-1; CDR3aa: CSVEDGNRAQNIQYF; CDR3nt: TGCAGCGTTGAAGATGGGAACAGGGCTCAAAACATTCAGTACTTC
abundance: once; d_gene: -; j_gene: TRBJ1-2; v_gene: TRBV6-5; CDR3aa: CASSEVEDFLGYTF; CDR3nt: TGTGCCAGCAGTGAAGTAGAGGATTTTCTTGGCTACACCTTC
abundance: -; d_gene: TRBD1; j_gene: TRBJ1-4; v_gene: TRBV27; CDR3aa: CASSPQGAGEKLFF; CDR3nt: TGTGCCAGCAGTCCTCAGGGGGCTGGGGAAAAACTGTTTTTT
abundance: -; d_gene: -; j_gene: TRBJ2-7; v_gene: TRBV9; CDR3aa: CASSVDGGYSYEQYF; CDR3nt: TGTGCCAGCAGCGTAGATGGCGGCTACTCCTACGAGCAGTACTTC
abundance: -; d_gene: TRBD2; j_gene: TRBJ2-2; v_gene: TRBV7-3; CDR3aa: CASSSWGGLAGGELFF; CDR3nt: TGTGCCAGCAGCTCCTGGGGGGGACTAGCGGGCGGGGAGCTGTTTTTT
abundance: once; d_gene: -; j_gene: TRBJ1-1; v_gene: TRBV18; CDR3aa: CASSPNSYTEAFF; CDR3nt: TGTGCCAGCTCACCGAACAGTTACACTGAAGCTTTCTTT
abundance: -; d_gene: -; j_gene: TRBJ1-4; v_gene: TRBV5-4; CDR3aa: CASSLGQGNEKLFF; CDR3nt: TGTGCCAGCAGCTTGGGGCAGGGGAATGAAAAACTGTTTTTT